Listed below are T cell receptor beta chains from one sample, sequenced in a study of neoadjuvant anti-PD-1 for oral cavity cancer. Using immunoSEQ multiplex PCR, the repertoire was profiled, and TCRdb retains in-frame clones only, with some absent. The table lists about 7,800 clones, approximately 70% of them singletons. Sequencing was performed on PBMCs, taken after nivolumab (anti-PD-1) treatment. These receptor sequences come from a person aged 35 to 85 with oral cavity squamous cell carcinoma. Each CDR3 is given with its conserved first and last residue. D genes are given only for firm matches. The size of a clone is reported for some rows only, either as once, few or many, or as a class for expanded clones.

CDR3aa: CASSPRGSSYNEQFF; CDR3nt: TGTGCCAGCAGCCCTCGGGGGAGCTCCTACAATGAGCAGTTCTTC; abundance: .; j_gene: TRBJ2-1; d_gene: .; v_gene: TRBV9
CDR3aa: CASSAPGLQGSTDTQYF; CDR3nt: TGTGCCAGCAGCGCGCCTGGATTACAGGGAAGCACAGATACGCAGTATTTT; abundance: .; j_gene: TRBJ2-3; d_gene: .; v_gene: TRBV5-6
CDR3aa: CASRSDRDLSYEQYF; CDR3nt: TGTGCCAGCAGATCGGACAGGGACCTCTCCTACGAGCAGTACTTC; abundance: .; j_gene: TRBJ2-7; d_gene: TRBD1; v_gene: TRBV6-6
CDR3aa: CSVASAVGQPQHF; CDR3nt: TGCAGCGTCGCCAGTGCGGTAGGTCAGCCCCAGCATTTT; abundance: .; j_gene: TRBJ1-5; d_gene: .; v_gene: TRBV29-1
CDR3aa: CASSYGAEQPQHF; CDR3nt: TGTGCCAGCAGTTACGGCGCCGAACAGCCCCAGCATTTT; abundance: few; j_gene: TRBJ1-5; d_gene: .; v_gene: TRBV6-5
CDR3aa: CATSPGGTGLYEQYF; CDR3nt: TGTGCCACCAGCCCCGGCGGGACAGGTCTTTACGAGCAGTACTTC; abundance: .; j_gene: TRBJ2-7; d_gene: TRBD1; v_gene: TRBV15
CDR3aa: CASSQDRSLSGNTIYF; CDR3nt: TGTGCCAGCAGCCAAGATAGGTCCCTCTCTGGAAACACCATATATTTT; abundance: .; j_gene: TRBJ1-3; d_gene: .; v_gene: TRBV4-2
CDR3aa: CASSVVGLYQETQYF; CDR3nt: TGTGCCAGCAGCGTAGTGGGGCTCTACCAAGAGACCCAGTACTTC; abundance: once; j_gene: TRBJ2-5; d_gene: .; v_gene: TRBV9
CDR3aa: CASSLGGDNQPQHF; CDR3nt: TGTGCCAGCAGCTTAGGGGGGGACAATCAGCCCCAGCATTTT; abundance: .; j_gene: TRBJ1-5; d_gene: .; v_gene: TRBV7-2
CDR3aa: CASTIGQGLNQPQHF; CDR3nt: TGTGCCAGCACCATAGGACAGGGACTAAATCAGCCCCAGCATTTT; abundance: .; j_gene: TRBJ1-5; d_gene: TRBD1; v_gene: TRBV2
CDR3aa: CASSLRRTGEYGYTF; CDR3nt: TGCGCCAGCAGCCTAAGAAGGACAGGGGAATATGGCTACACCTTC; abundance: .; j_gene: TRBJ1-2; d_gene: TRBD1; v_gene: TRBV4-1
CDR3aa: CASSFGWNYGYTF; CDR3nt: TGTGCCAGCAGTTTCGGGTGGAACTATGGCTACACCTTC; abundance: .; j_gene: TRBJ1-2; d_gene: .; v_gene: TRBV27
CDR3aa: CASSSGFGDTQYF; CDR3nt: TGTGCCAGTAGTTCCGGATTCGGGGATACGCAGTATTTT; abundance: few; j_gene: TRBJ2-3; d_gene: .; v_gene: TRBV19
CDR3aa: CASKQGTTEAFF; CDR3nt: TGTGCCAGCAAACAGGGGACCACTGAAGCTTTCTTT; abundance: .; j_gene: TRBJ1-1; d_gene: TRBD1; v_gene: TRBV6-1
CDR3aa: CASSLQGRNTEAFF; CDR3nt: TGTGCCAGCAGCCTCCAGGGTCGGAACACTGAAGCTTTCTTT; abundance: .; j_gene: TRBJ1-1; d_gene: .; v_gene: TRBV5-5
CDR3aa: CASSLGGDRVLFF; CDR3nt: TGTGCCAGCAGCTTGGGGGGGGACAGGGTTCTGTTCTTC; abundance: .; j_gene: TRBJ2-1; d_gene: TRBD1; v_gene: TRBV7-8
CDR3aa: CASSGRDFPTYNEQFF; CDR3nt: TGTGCCAGCAGCGGACGGGACTTCCCTACCTACAATGAGCAGTTCTTC; abundance: .; j_gene: TRBJ2-1; d_gene: .; v_gene: TRBV13
CDR3aa: CASSLRGVLHF; CDR3nt: TGTGCCAGCAGTTTACGGGGGGTCCTCCACTTT; abundance: .; j_gene: TRBJ1-6; d_gene: .; v_gene: TRBV28
CDR3aa: CASAGTGLNSPLHF; CDR3nt: TGTGCCAGCGCCGGGACAGGTCTTAATTCACCCCTCCACTTT; abundance: .; j_gene: TRBJ1-6; d_gene: TRBD1; v_gene: TRBV28
CDR3aa: CASRDGETQYF; CDR3nt: TGTGCCAGCAGGGACGGAGAGACCCAGTACTTC; abundance: .; j_gene: TRBJ2-5; d_gene: .; v_gene: TRBV6-5
CDR3aa: CASSTTGGPTGELFF; CDR3nt: TGTGCCAGCAGTACTACGGGGGGGCCCACCGGGGAGCTGTTTTTT; abundance: few; j_gene: TRBJ2-2; d_gene: TRBD2; v_gene: TRBV2
CDR3aa: CASSSRTGTALVLTF; CDR3nt: TGTGCCAGCAGTTCGCGCACCGGGACAGCCCTCGTCCTGACTTTC; abundance: .; j_gene: TRBJ2-6; d_gene: TRBD1; v_gene: TRBV27
CDR3aa: CASRITPEGAFF; CDR3nt: TGTGCCAGCAGAATAACCCCGGAGGGAGCTTTCTTT; abundance: .; j_gene: TRBJ1-1; d_gene: .; v_gene: TRBV6-4
CDR3aa: CASSYEASSYNEQFF; CDR3nt: TGTGCCAGCAGTTATGAGGCGAGCTCCTACAATGAGCAGTTCTTC; abundance: .; j_gene: TRBJ2-1; d_gene: .; v_gene: TRBV6-6
CDR3aa: CATVPGTGSYEQYF; CDR3nt: TGTGCCACCGTCCCCGGGACAGGGTCCTACGAGCAGTACTTC; abundance: .; j_gene: TRBJ2-7; d_gene: TRBD1; v_gene: TRBV10-3
CDR3aa: CASTLLAGFTDTQYF; CDR3nt: TGCGCCAGCACCCTCCTAGCGGGATTCACAGATACGCAGTATTTT; abundance: .; j_gene: TRBJ2-3; d_gene: TRBD2; v_gene: TRBV5-1
CDR3aa: CASSLSGGAGETQYF; CDR3nt: TGTGCCAGCAGCTTGAGCGGGGGGGCAGGGGAGACCCAGTACTTC; abundance: once; j_gene: TRBJ2-5; d_gene: TRBD2; v_gene: TRBV5-8
CDR3aa: CATGPVGIPEAFF; CDR3nt: TGTGCCACAGGACCGGTCGGAATTCCTGAAGCTTTCTTT; abundance: .; j_gene: TRBJ1-1; d_gene: .; v_gene: TRBV19
CDR3aa: CASRRTGDTQYF; CDR3nt: TGCGCCAGCAGGCGCACAGGGGATACGCAGTATTTT; abundance: .; j_gene: TRBJ2-3; d_gene: .; v_gene: TRBV5-1